These T cell receptor beta chains were read from a single sample in a study of T cells in Graves' hyperthyroidism and ophthalmopathy. TCRdb itself ran the multiplex PCR reads through MiXCR, one entry per CDR3 protein. The sample comprises 700,000 to 950,000 distinct CDR3 sequences, 35% of which are singletons, and around 29% rests with the top ten. The sample consisted of blood. Receptors originate from a woman in her thirties or forties with Graves' hyperthyroidism. Both conserved end residues are trimmed from each CDR3.

v_call cdr3_aa
TRBV10-3 ASATGGAETQY
TRBV25-1 ASSPPRGVGYGYT
TRBV12-3/TRBV12-4 ASRSQGPLH
TRBV20-1 SASPAGGFGGQETQY
TRBV25-1 VSSRSSGRMDTQY
TRBV4-1 ASSPFQGSSYEQY
TRBV6-5 ASSSSGQGAEKLF
TRBV7-8 ASSLASALNQPQH
TRBV5-8 ASSLGWGAPGNTIY
TRBV20-1 SPGGRGGGNYGYT
TRBV6-5 ASSYYASQETQY
TRBV19 ASNPTVNQPQH
TRBV20-1 SAATPAGGRETQY
TRBV7-9 ASSQDHGSGAGANVLT
TRBV29-1 SLEQGTGELF
TRBV7-9 ASSFPPGPREELF
TRBV6-5 ASGLAGGTGELF
TRBV24-1 VTSDYGSRTDTQY
TRBV20-1 SASAGGGRRPQH
TRBV6-4 ASSEFFMNTEAF